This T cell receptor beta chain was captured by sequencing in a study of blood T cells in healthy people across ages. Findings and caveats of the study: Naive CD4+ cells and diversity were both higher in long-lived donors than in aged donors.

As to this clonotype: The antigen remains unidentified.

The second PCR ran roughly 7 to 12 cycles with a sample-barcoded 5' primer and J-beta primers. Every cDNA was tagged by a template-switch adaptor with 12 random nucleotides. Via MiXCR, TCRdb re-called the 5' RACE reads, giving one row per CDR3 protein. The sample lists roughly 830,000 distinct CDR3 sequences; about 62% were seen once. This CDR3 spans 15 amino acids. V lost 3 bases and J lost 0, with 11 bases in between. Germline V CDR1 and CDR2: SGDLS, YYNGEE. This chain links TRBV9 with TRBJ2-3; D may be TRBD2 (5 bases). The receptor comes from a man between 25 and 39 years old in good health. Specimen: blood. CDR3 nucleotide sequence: TGTGCCAGCAGCGGAGAGGGAGAGAGCACAGATACGCAGTATTTT. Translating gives CASSGEGESTDTQYF.